Given below is one T cell receptor beta chain in context. Its antigen is undetermined. The source of the sample is a study of cytomegalovirus exposure and HLA in healthy donors. The study's findings and limits: Later analysis associated a missense DCLRE1C variant with TCR beta V- and J-gene trimming. Immune exposure data for these donors was limited to CMV serostatus. An ancestry cluster, one associated with Asian ancestry, reportedly showed fewer N-insertions than the approximately 650-donor mean in a later analysis. When the data were analyzed later, several of the most significant clusters appeared to be linked to common viral pathogens.

PCR was performed using 60 Vbeta and 13 Jbeta primers. Profiling relied on immunoSEQ multiplex PCR, and the TCRdb table lists in-frame clones only, not all of them. Among roughly 170,000 clones listed, approximately 80% were seen once. CDR1 is LGHNA and CDR2 is YSLEER in the germline V gene. After removal of 1 base from V and 6 bases from J, the junction contained 14 bases not matched to a gene. The CDR3 is made up of 17 amino acids. The chain couples TRBV4-3 to TRBJ2-7, with 8 bases lining up with TRBD1. The source of this sequence is a woman aged 50 to 60 in good health and CMV-seropositive. The sample comprised PBMCs. In DNA form, the CDR3 reads TGCGCCAGCAGCCAAGTTGTGGACAGGGCCCGCGGAGGCGAGCAGTACTTC. Translating it yields CASSQVVDRARGGEQYF.